Listed below are T cell receptor beta chains from one sample, sequenced in a study of identical twins. TCRdb reanalysed the 5' RACE reads using MiXCR and keeps one entry per CDR3 protein. The sample has some 710,000 distinct CDR3 sequences; around 6.1% are singletons. Sequenced material: naive T cells sorted from blood. The receptors were gathered from a man aged 18 to 29 in good health. The CDR3 runs from the conserved cysteine through the conserved F or W. The D gene is left open where the match is weak. Only part of the rows carry a size: once, few, many, or a class if the clone is expanded.

j_call: TRBJ2-5; d_call: TRBD2; v_call: TRBV7-2; clone_size: NA; cdr3_aa: CASSPTSGSGTQYF; cdr3_nt: TGTGCCAGCAGCCCCACTAGCGGGAGTGGGACCCAGTACTTC
j_call: TRBJ1-1; d_call: TRBD1; v_call: TRBV5-1; clone_size: NA; cdr3_aa: CASSPGTGYGEAFF; cdr3_nt: TGCGCCAGCAGCCCTGGGACAGGGTATGGTGAAGCTTTCTTT
j_call: TRBJ2-5; d_call: NA; v_call: TRBV28; clone_size: many; cdr3_aa: CASSLYRRKETQYF; cdr3_nt: TGTGCCAGCAGTTTATATCGGCGGAAAGAGACCCAGTACTTC
j_call: TRBJ2-1; d_call: NA; v_call: TRBV9; clone_size: many; cdr3_aa: CASSVARGFNEQFF; cdr3_nt: TGTGCCAGCAGCGTAGCTAGAGGGTTCAATGAGCAGTTCTTC
j_call: TRBJ2-5; d_call: NA; v_call: TRBV12-3/TRBV12-4; clone_size: few; cdr3_aa: CASSPNTRKSEETQYF; cdr3_nt: TGTGCCAGCAGCCCGAACACTAGAAAGAGCGAAGAGACCCAGTACTTC
j_call: TRBJ2-7; d_call: TRBD2; v_call: TRBV5-1; clone_size: many; cdr3_aa: CASSGDGLAGISYEQYF; cdr3_nt: TGCGCCAGCAGCGGGGACGGACTAGCGGGAATTTCCTACGAGCAGTACTTC
j_call: TRBJ1-5; d_call: NA; v_call: TRBV28; clone_size: few; cdr3_aa: CARKGGGYQPQHF; cdr3_nt: TGTGCCAGAAAGGGGGGGGGATATCAGCCCCAGCATTTT
j_call: TRBJ1-4; d_call: TRBD1; v_call: TRBV20-1; clone_size: many; cdr3_aa: CSARGIGTGIEKLFF; cdr3_nt: TGCAGTGCTAGAGGGATCGGGACAGGGATTGAAAAACTGTTTTTT
j_call: TRBJ2-1; d_call: NA; v_call: TRBV29-1; clone_size: many; cdr3_aa: CSVIIGSYNEQFF; cdr3_nt: TGCAGCGTTATTATAGGTTCCTACAATGAGCAGTTCTTC
j_call: TRBJ2-3; d_call: NA; v_call: TRBV12-3/TRBV12-4; clone_size: many; cdr3_aa: CASSQGSSTDTQYF; cdr3_nt: TGTGCCAGCAGTCAGGGATCTAGCACAGATACGCAGTATTTT
j_call: TRBJ1-1; d_call: NA; v_call: TRBV6-1; clone_size: few; cdr3_aa: CASSEALVPNTEAFF; cdr3_nt: TGTGCCAGCAGTGAAGCACTGGTCCCGAACACTGAAGCTTTCTTT
j_call: TRBJ1-1; d_call: NA; v_call: TRBV4-1; clone_size: few; cdr3_aa: CASSHQGQMNTEAFF; cdr3_nt: TGCGCCAGCAGCCACCAAGGACAGATGAACACTGAAGCTTTCTTT
j_call: TRBJ1-1; d_call: NA; v_call: TRBV12-3/TRBV12-4; clone_size: many; cdr3_aa: CASSLVRERAFF; cdr3_nt: TGTGCCAGCAGTTTAGTGCGGGAACGGGCTTTCTTT
j_call: TRBJ2-5; d_call: NA; v_call: TRBV6-5; clone_size: NA; cdr3_aa: CASSYFGVETQYF; cdr3_nt: TGTGCCAGCAGTTACTTTGGGGTGGAGACCCAGTACTTC
j_call: TRBJ1-5; d_call: NA; v_call: TRBV7-9; clone_size: many; cdr3_aa: CASSLGQASNQPQHF; cdr3_nt: TGTGCCAGCAGCTTAGGGCAGGCCAGCAATCAGCCCCAGCATTTT
j_call: TRBJ2-2; d_call: TRBD1; v_call: TRBV5-1; clone_size: few; cdr3_aa: CASSDNRGRITGELFF; cdr3_nt: TGCGCCAGCAGCGACAACAGGGGGCGCATCACCGGGGAGCTGTTTTTT
j_call: TRBJ2-1; d_call: NA; v_call: TRBV12-3/TRBV12-4; clone_size: many; cdr3_aa: CASSLAERSYNEQFF; cdr3_nt: TGTGCCAGCAGCTTAGCGGAGAGGTCCTACAATGAGCAGTTCTTC
j_call: TRBJ2-1; d_call: NA; v_call: TRBV6-2/TRBV6-3; clone_size: many; cdr3_aa: CASNHGLGLYNEQFF; cdr3_nt: TGTGCCAGCAATCACGGGCTGGGACTCTACAATGAGCAGTTCTTC
j_call: TRBJ1-5; d_call: NA; v_call: TRBV6-2/TRBV6-3; clone_size: many; cdr3_aa: CASKGGRGSKQPQHF; cdr3_nt: TGTGCCAGCAAGGGGGGTCGGGGTTCCAAGCAGCCCCAGCATTTT
j_call: TRBJ2-3; d_call: NA; v_call: TRBV6-5; clone_size: NA; cdr3_aa: CASSSTAPFSSTDTQYF; cdr3_nt: TGTGCCAGCAGTTCGACAGCGCCCTTCTCTAGCACAGATACGCAGTATTTT
j_call: TRBJ2-3; d_call: NA; v_call: TRBV12-5; clone_size: many; cdr3_aa: CASGLVAASTDTQYF; cdr3_nt: TGTGCTAGTGGTTTGGTAGCGGCTAGCACAGATACGCAGTATTTT
j_call: TRBJ2-2; d_call: NA; v_call: TRBV7-8; clone_size: NA; cdr3_aa: CASSSRGPANTGELFF; cdr3_nt: TGTGCCAGCAGCTCCCGAGGGCCAGCGAACACCGGGGAGCTGTTTTTT
j_call: TRBJ2-3; d_call: NA; v_call: TRBV12-3/TRBV12-4; clone_size: many; cdr3_aa: CASSPFTDTQYF; cdr3_nt: TGTGCCAGCAGTCCGTTCACAGATACGCAGTATTTT
j_call: TRBJ2-2; d_call: NA; v_call: TRBV30; clone_size: few; cdr3_aa: CAWSGMAGRNGELFF; cdr3_nt: TGTGCCTGGAGTGGGATGGCAGGGCGAAACGGGGAGCTGTTTTTT
j_call: TRBJ2-3; d_call: TRBD2; v_call: TRBV10-1; clone_size: few; cdr3_aa: CASSESRGLGDTQYF; cdr3_nt: TGCGCCAGCAGTGAGTCGAGGGGACTAGGAGATACGCAGTATTTT
j_call: TRBJ1-6; d_call: NA; v_call: TRBV7-9; clone_size: NA; cdr3_aa: CASSEREPYSPLHF; cdr3_nt: TGTGCCAGCAGCGAAAGGGAACCATATTCACCCCTCCACTTT
j_call: TRBJ2-7; d_call: NA; v_call: TRBV6-2/TRBV6-3; clone_size: few; cdr3_aa: CASSIGTPVDEQYF; cdr3_nt: TGTGCCAGCAGCATAGGGACTCCTGTCGACGAGCAGTACTTC
j_call: TRBJ1-2; d_call: NA; v_call: TRBV12-3/TRBV12-4; clone_size: many; cdr3_aa: CASSLARAGVHGYTF; cdr3_nt: TGTGCCAGCAGTTTAGCGCGGGCAGGGGTTCATGGCTACACCTTC
j_call: TRBJ1-5; d_call: NA; v_call: TRBV29-1; clone_size: many; cdr3_aa: CSVVFTSAGTLEPQHF; cdr3_nt: TGCAGCGTTGTTTTTACCTCGGCAGGGACATTGGAGCCCCAGCATTTT
j_call: TRBJ2-2; d_call: TRBD1; v_call: TRBV11-3; clone_size: few; cdr3_aa: CASSWGQGGIGELFF; cdr3_nt: TGTGCCAGCAGCTGGGGACAGGGGGGGATCGGGGAGCTGTTTTTT
j_call: TRBJ2-2; d_call: NA; v_call: TRBV27; clone_size: few; cdr3_aa: CASSRVGGLNTGELFF; cdr3_nt: TGTGCCAGCAGTCGAGTAGGGGGACTGAACACCGGGGAGCTGTTTTTT
j_call: TRBJ2-2; d_call: NA; v_call: TRBV12-3/TRBV12-4; clone_size: many; cdr3_aa: CASSFVIRGELFF; cdr3_nt: TGTGCCAGCAGTTTTGTCATACGAGGGGAGCTGTTTTTT
j_call: TRBJ1-2; d_call: NA; v_call: TRBV7-8; clone_size: NA; cdr3_aa: CASSLVPQGGGYTF; cdr3_nt: TGTGCCAGCAGCTTAGTTCCACAGGGTGGTGGCTACACCTTC
j_call: TRBJ2-7; d_call: TRBD2; v_call: TRBV5-1; clone_size: few; cdr3_aa: CASSLAGISSGTYEQYF; cdr3_nt: TGCGCCAGCAGCTTGGCCGGGATATCTAGCGGCACCTACGAGCAGTACTTC
j_call: TRBJ2-1; d_call: TRBD2; v_call: TRBV15; clone_size: few; cdr3_aa: CATSRNSGTKDYNEQFF; cdr3_nt: TGTGCCACCAGCAGAAACTCCGGGACTAAGGACTACAATGAGCAGTTCTTC
j_call: TRBJ2-5; d_call: NA; v_call: TRBV29-1; clone_size: NA; cdr3_aa: CSVLWETQYF; cdr3_nt: TGCAGCGTCCTATGGGAGACCCAGTACTTC
j_call: TRBJ2-5; d_call: TRBD1; v_call: TRBV5-1; clone_size: few; cdr3_aa: CASSTGTGQQGTQYF; cdr3_nt: TGCGCCAGCAGTACCGGGACAGGGCAACAAGGGACCCAGTACTTC
j_call: TRBJ2-7; d_call: NA; v_call: TRBV5-5; clone_size: few; cdr3_aa: CASSFPNYEQYF; cdr3_nt: TGTGCCAGCAGCTTCCCTAACTACGAGCAGTACTTC
j_call: TRBJ2-7; d_call: NA; v_call: TRBV20-1; clone_size: NA; cdr3_aa: CSAPVGGSSYEQYF; cdr3_nt: TGCAGTGCTCCGGTTGGGGGCAGTTCCTACGAGCAGTACTTC
j_call: TRBJ2-5; d_call: TRBD2; v_call: TRBV5-1; clone_size: many; cdr3_aa: CASSLVLAGEGGETQYF; cdr3_nt: TGCGCCAGCAGCTTGGTCCTAGCGGGAGAAGGGGGAGAGACCCAGTACTTC
j_call: TRBJ1-1; d_call: NA; v_call: TRBV6-2/TRBV6-3; clone_size: NA; cdr3_aa: CASSYDQLHGMNTEAFF; cdr3_nt: TGTGCCAGCAGTTACGACCAACTCCACGGCATGAACACTGAAGCTTTCTTT
j_call: TRBJ2-5; d_call: NA; v_call: TRBV28; clone_size: NA; cdr3_aa: CASSSSGGGGGETQYF; cdr3_nt: TGTGCCAGCAGTTCTTCAGGGGGCGGGGGTGGAGAGACCCAGTACTTC
j_call: TRBJ2-1; d_call: NA; v_call: TRBV4-1; clone_size: NA; cdr3_aa: CASSQDRGREQFF; cdr3_nt: TGCGCCAGCAGCCAAGATAGGGGCCGTGAGCAGTTCTTC
j_call: TRBJ2-2; d_call: TRBD2; v_call: TRBV7-8; clone_size: NA; cdr3_aa: CASSLIVSGSGAGELFF; cdr3_nt: TGTGCCAGCAGCTTAATCGTTAGCGGGAGCGGGGCCGGGGAGCTGTTTTTT
j_call: TRBJ2-1; d_call: NA; v_call: TRBV28; clone_size: many; cdr3_aa: CASSPGWGSPLNEQFF; cdr3_nt: TGTGCCAGCAGTCCCGGTTGGGGTTCCCCCCTCAATGAGCAGTTCTTC
j_call: TRBJ2-5; d_call: NA; v_call: TRBV12-3/TRBV12-4; clone_size: many; cdr3_aa: CASSPGHWETQYF; cdr3_nt: TGTGCCAGCAGTCCGGGACATTGGGAGACCCAGTACTTC
j_call: TRBJ1-5; d_call: NA; v_call: TRBV2; clone_size: NA; cdr3_aa: CASGQGDNQPQHF; cdr3_nt: TGTGCCAGCGGCCAGGGTGACAATCAGCCCCAGCATTTT
j_call: TRBJ1-5; d_call: NA; v_call: TRBV7-9; clone_size: few; cdr3_aa: CASSFGELIDQPQHF; cdr3_nt: TGTGCCAGCAGCTTCGGAGAACTAATTGATCAGCCCCAGCATTTT
j_call: TRBJ2-7; d_call: NA; v_call: TRBV28; clone_size: NA; cdr3_aa: CASSLPREVYGSEQYF; cdr3_nt: TGTGCCAGCAGCCTACCCCGGGAAGTTTATGGTTCCGAGCAGTACTTC
j_call: TRBJ2-2; d_call: NA; v_call: TRBV5-1; clone_size: NA; cdr3_aa: CASSSRGGNTGELFF; cdr3_nt: TGCGCCAGCAGCTCCCGTGGGGGGAACACCGGGGAGCTGTTTTTT
j_call: TRBJ2-3; d_call: TRBD2; v_call: TRBV11-1; clone_size: NA; cdr3_aa: CASSWGALAGGPQSTDTQYF; cdr3_nt: TGTGCCAGCAGCTGGGGCGCGCTAGCGGGAGGCCCACAGAGCACAGATACGCAGTATTTT
j_call: TRBJ2-5; d_call: NA; v_call: TRBV29-1; clone_size: many; cdr3_aa: CSASFGGGQETQYF; cdr3_nt: TGCAGCGCCTCCTTTGGGGGCGGACAAGAGACCCAGTACTTC
j_call: TRBJ2-1; d_call: TRBD2; v_call: TRBV25-1; clone_size: few; cdr3_aa: CASSDVFSGSSYNEQFF; cdr3_nt: TGTGCCAGCAGTGATGTTTTTAGCGGGAGCTCCTACAATGAGCAGTTCTTC
j_call: TRBJ2-3; d_call: NA; v_call: TRBV6-1; clone_size: NA; cdr3_aa: CASSEELPADTQYF; cdr3_nt: TGTGCCAGCAGTGAAGAGTTGCCAGCGGATACGCAGTATTTT
j_call: TRBJ1-2; d_call: NA; v_call: TRBV25-1; clone_size: many; cdr3_aa: CASSEFRPPYGYTF; cdr3_nt: TGTGCCAGCAGTGAATTTAGGCCCCCGTACGGCTACACCTTC